Listed here are 30 T cell receptor beta chains from one sample, sequenced in a study of cytomegalovirus exposure and HLA in healthy donors. The table came from immunoSEQ multiplex PCR; TCRdb's copy has only in-frame clones and leaves some out. The sample holds approximately 82,000 clones; over 85% are singletons and the top ten take more than 0.65%. The sequenced sample was PBMCs. These receptor sequences come from a woman between 18 and 29 years old in good health and CMV-seronegative.

The chain links TRBV7-2 to TRBJ1-4; possible D gene TRBD1, 6 bases. V gave up 5 bases and J gave up 4 bases, with 11 bases separating them. Germline V lookup: CDR1 SGHTA, CDR2 FQGNSA. CDR3 length: 14 residues. DNA for the CDR3: TGTGCCAGCAGCCTGACAGGCAGTAATGAAAAACTGTTTTTT. Protein product: CASSLTGSNEKLFF.

CDR3 sequence: CASSEGGGQPQHF. DNA of the CDR3: TGCGCCAGCTCCGAAGGGGGTGGCCAGCCCCAGCATTTT. The chain combines TRBV10-1 with TRBJ1-5; tentative D call: TRBD1 (6 bases). The CDR3 length is 13 residues. V lost 8 bases, J lost 7 bases, and 15 bases lay in between. Germline CDR1 and CDR2: WNHNN and SYGVQD (reference sequence).

The chain uses TRBV10-3 and TRBJ1-1; TRBD1 might be the D (6 bases). The CDR3 loop spans 16 amino acids. The V gene's germline CDR1 is ENHRY and CDR2 SYGVKD. V gave up 3 bases and J gave up 2 bases, with 16 bases separating them. CDR3 in amino acids: CAISDSKGTFNTEAFF. The DNA for the CDR3 is TGTGCCATCAGTGATTCCAAAGGGACATTTAACACTGAAGCTTTCTTT.

This chain connects TRBV18 to TRBJ1-5; 9 bases agree with TRBD1. CDR1 KGHSH and CDR2 LQKENI come from the germline V gene. CDR3 length: 15 amino acids. V lost 3 bases to trimming and J lost 7 bases; unmatched junction nucleotides: 7. This CDR3 is CASSPPGTGRQPQHF. The CDR3 DNA sequence: TGTGCCAGCTCACCCCCCGGGACAGGGCGGCAGCCCCAGCATTTT.

As for this clone: Other DNA variants within this sample encode the same CDR3. This chain joins TRBV13 and TRBJ1-1; TRBD1 aligns across 7 bases. The CDR3 consists of 16 residues. Trimming took 7 bases from V and 1 from J; bases not matched to a gene: 12. CDR1 is PRHDT, CDR2 FYEKMQ, per germline (reference sequence). The CDR3 region has the DNA TGTGCCAGCATGACGACAGGGTTAATTTCGAACACTGAAGCTTTCTTT. Translated: CASMTTGLISNTEAFF.

A remark on this clone: Its ends do not fully match the called genes, so a read error is possible. The chain combines TRBV18 with TRBJ1-1; D ambiguous. The CDR3 sequence is 18 residues long. The V gene's germline CDR1 is KGHSH and CDR2 LQKENI. The CDR3 DNA is TGTGCCAGCACACCGCGGGCTAGAGGAAGAAGAATGAACACTGAAGCTTTCTTT. It yields the protein CASTPRARGRRMNTEAFF.

V gene TRBV5-6 combines with J gene TRBJ2-3; D is undetermined. Per germline, CDR1 SGHDT and CDR2 YYEEEE. The CDR3 extends over 12 amino acids. V gave up 5 bases and J gave up 10 bases, with 14 bases separating them. CDR3 bases: TGTGCCAGCAGAACCGGCGGATGGGCGCAGTATTTT. Its translation: CASRTGGWAQYF.

The genes are TRBV27 and TRBJ2-5; 13 bases are a match to TRBD2. The germline V gene has CDR1 MNHEY and CDR2 SMNVEV (reference sequence). The trim removed 8 bases at V and 2 bases at J, leaving 5 bases unmatched. The CDR3 is 15 amino acids. The CDR3 here is CASGQGLAGQETQYF. The CDR3 coding sequence is TGTGCCAGCGGACAGGGACTAGCGGGGCAAGAGACCCAGTACTTC.

The J gene is TRBJ1-1, the V gene TRBV19; D not resolved. V dropped 9 bases and J dropped 0 bases, with 11 bases sitting between them. Germline V gene data show CDR1 as LNHDA and CDR2 as SQIVND (reference sequence). This CDR3 is built from 13 residues. CDR3 in DNA: TGTGCCAGCTCTAGGAGGGTGAACACTGAAGCTTTCTTT. Protein: CASSRRVNTEAFF.

This chain uses TRBV5-8 with TRBJ2-3; the D gene is possibly TRBD2 (6 bases). This CDR3 is built from 15 residues. Per germline, CDR1 SGHTS and CDR2 YDEGEE. Trimming removed 7 bases at V and 2 bases at J, with 17 bases between. The CDR3 here is CASGPRGEVTDTQYF. In nucleotides, the CDR3 is TGTGCCAGCGGCCCGCGGGGAGAAGTCACAGATACGCAGTATTTT.

The CDR3 spells CARGGSGGRTDTQYF. CDR3 sequence (DNA): TGTGCCAGAGGGGGTAGCGGGGGCCGCACAGATACGCAGTATTTT. V gene TRBV2 combines with J gene TRBJ2-3; 9 bases line up with TRBD2. The CDR3 is made up of 15 amino acids. The trim removed 9 bases at V and 1 base at J, leaving 8 bases unmatched. Germline V gene sequence: CDR1 SNHLY, CDR2 FYNNEI. Using reference TRBV2 and TRBJ2-3 for the parts outside the CDR3, the full variable domain is EPEVTQTPSHQVTQMGQEVILRCVPISNHLYFYWYRQILGQKVEFLVSFYNNEISEKSEIFDDQFSVERPDGSNFTLKIRSTKLEDSAMYFCARGGSGGRTDTQYFGPGTRLTVL.

J is TRBJ1-2 and V is TRBV7-9; D gene uncertain. This CDR3 region has 12 residues. Trimming removed 4 bases at V and 5 bases at J, with 8 bases between. Germline assignment: CDR1 SEHNR and CDR2 FQNEAQ (reference sequence). CDR3 sequence reads: CASSSQEYGYTF. The CDR3 region has the DNA TGTGCCAGCAGCTCCCAGGAATATGGCTACACCTTC.

J is TRBJ2-2 and V is TRBV10-1; TRBD2 matches at 12 bases. Looked up from germline, CDR1 is WNHNN and CDR2 is SYGVQD (reference sequence). This CDR3 is 16 amino acids long. V lost 5 bases, J lost 6 bases, and 7 bases stayed unmatched. CDR3 bases: TGCGCCAGCAGTAAAGGACTAGCGGGACCTGCCGGGGAGCTGTTTTTT. Translated: CASSKGLAGPAGELFF.

On this clone itself: At the DNA level, this CDR3 is encoded by other sequences in the same sample as well. The chain combines TRBV6-1 with TRBJ2-5; 12 bases align to TRBD2. V trimming: 2 bases; J trimming: 2 bases; junction bases outside the gene matches: 0. The V gene's germline CDR1 is MNHNS and CDR2 SASEGT. The CDR3 consists of 15 residues. Here the CDR3 DNA reads TGTGCCAGCAGTGAACTAGCGGGGGGGCAAGAGACCCAGTACTTC. This codes for CASSELAGGQETQYF.

The CDR3 reads CSVDRIATDTQYF. The CDR3 DNA follows: TGCAGCGTTGACAGGATCGCCACAGATACGCAGTATTTT. The V call is TRBV29-1, the J call TRBJ2-3; D gene unclear. Looked up from germline, CDR1 is SQVTM and CDR2 is ANQGSEA. With 3 bases removed from V and 2 bases from J, the gap between germline ends came to 9 bases. This CDR3 spans 13 amino acids.

The chain has TRBV10-3 and TRBJ1-2, with D possibly matching TRBD1 (6 bases). Trimming pared 2 bases from V and 3 bases from J, leaving 7 bases between. This CDR3 contains 13 residues. CDR1 ENHRY and CDR2 SYGVKD come from the germline V gene. The CDR3 nucleotides read TGTGCCATCAGTGAGAGACAGGACTATGGCTACACCTTC. Amino acids: CAISERQDYGYTF.

The sample holds one count of this clone. This chain links TRBV2 with TRBJ2-1; tentative D call: TRBD2 (5 bases). Trimming left V 3 bases short and J 5 bases short, with 17 bases between. This CDR3 spans 16 amino acids. CDR1 and CDR2 from the germline V gene are SNHLY and FYNNEI. The CDR3 is CASSEGFGRPDNEQFF. In nucleotides, the CDR3 is TGTGCCAGCAGTGAGGGCTTTGGGAGACCCGACAATGAGCAGTTCTTC.

This chain connects TRBV6-6 to TRBJ2-7, with a possible D match to TRBD1 (6 bases). V lost 6 bases to trimming and J lost 3 bases, with 9 bases between them. The CDR3 runs to 12 residues. Germline CDR1 is MNHNY and CDR2 is SVGAGI (reference sequence). The CDR3 loop is CASSLQGYEQYF. DNA of the CDR3: TGTGCCAGCAGCCTACAGGGCTACGAGCAGTACTTC.

The V and J genes are TRBV28 and TRBJ1-5; D unresolved. The length of the CDR3 is 16 residues. V shed 3 bases and J shed 7 bases, with 19 bases lying between them. Germline V gene data show CDR1 as MDHEN and CDR2 as SYDVKM. CDR3 region: CASSLAGGSKGQPQHF. The CDR3, as DNA: TGTGCCAGCAGTTTGGCAGGTGGGTCCAAAGGACAGCCCCAGCATTTT.

This sequence joins TRBV6-6 and TRBJ1-2; 11 bases are shared with TRBD1. Germline V lookup: CDR1 MNHNY, CDR2 SVGAGI (reference sequence). The junction had 6 bases not matched to a gene; V was cut back by 7 bases and J by 8 bases. This CDR3 spans 13 amino acids. As DNA, the CDR3 is TGTGCCAGCATCTACCGGGACAGGGGGGGCTACACCTTC. It specifies CASIYRDRGGYTF.

The rearrangement uses TRBV6-5 and TRBJ2-7, with D tentatively TRBD2 (5 bases). Trimming removed 3 bases at V and 5 bases at J, with 11 bases between. The CDR3 length is 13 residues. Looked up from germline, CDR1 is MNHEY and CDR2 is SVGAGI. Written as DNA, the CDR3 is TGTGCCAGCAGTTATGAGGGAGTAAACGAGCAGTACTTC. Amino acids: CASSYEGVNEQYF.

This clone came up once. The CDR3 DNA reads TGTGCCAGCAGCTACTTACAGGGGGCTAATGAAAAACTGTTTTTT. Its protein is CASSYLQGANEKLFF. The chain is built from TRBV7-2 and TRBJ1-4; 8 positions match TRBD1. This CDR3 has 15 amino acids. J lost 3 bases, V lost 4 bases, and 4 bases had no gene match. Per germline, CDR1 SGHTA and CDR2 FQGNSA.

V and J are TRBV9 and TRBJ2-6; 10 bases are shared with TRBD2. The V gene end was trimmed by 0 bases and the J gene end by 1 base; junction bases not matched to a gene: 10. The CDR3 consists of 20 residues. Germline V lookup: CDR1 SGDLS, CDR2 YYNGEE. CDR3 protein: CASSVAERGGRGSGANVLTF. CDR3 sequence (DNA): TGTGCCAGCAGCGTAGCGGAGCGGGGGGGCCGGGGGTCTGGGGCCAACGTCCTGACTTTC.

This chain joins TRBV2 and TRBJ1-2, with a weak D call TRBD1 (6 bases). This CDR3 has 13 amino acids. V was pared by 11 bases and J by 4 bases, with 17 bases between. From germline, CDR1 is SNHLY and CDR2 FYNNEI. CDR3 residues: CAGAGALGYGYTF. In DNA form, the CDR3 reads TGTGCCGGAGCGGGGGCTCTTGGCTATGGCTACACCTTC.

This clone was detected once. The rearrangement uses TRBV6-5 and TRBJ1-3; a possible D gene is TRBD1 (5 bases). Trimming pared 0 bases from V and 4 bases from J, leaving 10 bases between. The CDR3 has 15 amino acids. CDR1 and CDR2 (germline): MNHEY, SVGAGI. In nucleotides, the CDR3 is TGTGCCAGCAGTTACTCGGCGGCAGGGGGAAACACCATATATTTT. Translated: CASSYSAAGGNTIYF.

The chain uses TRBV6-6 and TRBJ1-5; 7 nucleotides align to TRBD1. CDR1 is MNHNY and CDR2 is SVGAGI in the germline V gene (reference sequence). This CDR3 spans 14 amino acids. The V segment lost 8 bases and the J segment 2 bases; nucleotides outside the gene matches: 6. The CDR3 bases are TGTGCCAGCGGAGGGACAGCGGGCAATCAGCCCCAGCATTTT. This sequence encodes CASGGTAGNQPQHF.

V gene TRBV19 combines with J gene TRBJ1-5, with D hard to call. CDR3 length equals 16 residues. Germline values: CDR1 LNHDA, CDR2 SQIVND (reference sequence). The V gene lost 3 bases and the J gene lost 3 bases, with 15 bases spanning the gap. The CDR3 nucleotides read TGTGCCAGTAGTATCCAGTTTGGGCAGCCCAATCAGCCCCAGCATTTT. This gives the protein CASSIQFGQPNQPQHF. The full variable domain, in which reference TRBV19 and TRBJ1-5 provide the parts outside the CDR3, is DGGITQSPKYLFRKEGQNVTLSCEQNLNHDAMYWYRQDPGQGLRLIYYSQIVNDFQKGDIAEGYSVSREKKESFPLTVTSAQKNPTAFYLCASSIQFGQPNQPQHFGDGTRLSIL.

CDR3 DNA sequence: TGTGCCAGCGGGAAACAGGGGGCAGGAAACATTCAGTACTTC. As protein: CASGKQGAGNIQYF. The chain couples TRBV2 to TRBJ2-4; 9 positions match TRBD1. There are 14 residues in the CDR3. The germline V gene has CDR1 SNHLY and CDR2 FYNNEI. V was clipped by 8 bases and J by 6 bases; unmatched bases: 8.

This chain connects TRBV27 to TRBJ1-1; 7 bases are shared with TRBD1. The V segment lost 5 bases and the J segment 5 bases; nucleotides outside the gene matches: 2. Germline V gives CDR1 MNHEY, CDR2 SMNVEV (reference sequence). The CDR3 has 12 residues. The CDR3 sequence: CASSRQGTEAFF. The CDR3 DNA is TGTGCCAGCAGTCGACAGGGAACTGAAGCTTTCTTT.

Only one count was recorded for this clone. The CDR3 region has the DNA TGTGCCAGCAGCCGGGGAGGGTTCGGGCCTCAAAACAACATTCAGTACTTC. Protein product: CASSRGGFGPQNNIQYF. The chain employs TRBV7-9 and TRBJ2-4; 7 bases map to TRBD2. This CDR3 comprises 17 residues. Germline values: CDR1 SEHNR, CDR2 FQNEAQ (reference sequence). J was trimmed by 7 bases and V by 5 bases; bases with no gene match: 17.